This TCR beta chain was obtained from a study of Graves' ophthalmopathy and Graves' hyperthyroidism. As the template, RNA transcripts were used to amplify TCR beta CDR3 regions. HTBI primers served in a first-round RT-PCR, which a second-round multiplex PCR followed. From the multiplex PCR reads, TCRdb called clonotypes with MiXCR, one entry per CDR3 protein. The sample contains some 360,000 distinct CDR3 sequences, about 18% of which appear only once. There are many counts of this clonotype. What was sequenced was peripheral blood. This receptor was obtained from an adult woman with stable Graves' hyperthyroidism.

The CDR3 nucleotides read TGTGCCGGACAGGGGCTCACGAACACTGAAGCTTTCTTT. This gives the protein CAGQGLTNTEAFF. The genes are TRBV2 and TRBJ1-1; 9 bases are a match to TRBD1. Per germline, CDR1 SNHLY and CDR2 FYNNEI. Unmatched junction bases numbered 5, after V lost 11 bases and J lost 1 base. The CDR3 contains 13 residues.